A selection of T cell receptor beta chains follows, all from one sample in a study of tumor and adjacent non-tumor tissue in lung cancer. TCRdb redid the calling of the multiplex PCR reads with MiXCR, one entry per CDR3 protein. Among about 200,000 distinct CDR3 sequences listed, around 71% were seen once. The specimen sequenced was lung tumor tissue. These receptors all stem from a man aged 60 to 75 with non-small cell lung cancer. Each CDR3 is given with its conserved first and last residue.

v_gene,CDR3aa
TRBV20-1,CSARTQKNIQYF
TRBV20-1,CSAKQGWGYGYTF
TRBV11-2,CASSADVAPGYTF
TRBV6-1,CASSLEGLGQSQHF
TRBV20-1,CSARSASELRYEQHF
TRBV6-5,CASSYSASGTRSYNEQFF
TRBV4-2,CASSQGSGKETQYF
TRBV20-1,CSARLGQKLCEQYF
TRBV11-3,CASSLAPSGSPLNEQYF
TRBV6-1,CASSESGRTRYEQYF
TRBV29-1,CSVERAYEKLFF
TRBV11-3,CASSISQSYNEQFF
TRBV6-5,CTSSFTRGLAGNMGFNEQFF
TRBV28,CASTSSREQYF
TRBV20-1,CTAPKTGMQETQYF
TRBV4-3,CASSQDLASGGYEQYF
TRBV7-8,CASSLQGVGYTF
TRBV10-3,CAIKDDGDTQYF
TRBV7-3,CASSSLSGGGYNEQFF
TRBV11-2,CASSLGGGNCSPLHF
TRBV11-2,CASSPRSVRESPLHF
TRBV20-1,CSASESDIAAPNTEAFF
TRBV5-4,CASSLNQQGAGELFF
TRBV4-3,CASSQRGSSSYEQYF
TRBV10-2,CASSGAGNEQYF
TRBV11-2,CDSISHQETQYF
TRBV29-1,CSVEGGSSETFF
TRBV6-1,CASSGTGTNEKLFF
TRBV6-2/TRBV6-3,CASKIGTVGLYEQYF
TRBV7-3,CASSFSPVHNSYNEQFF
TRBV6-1,CASSEMLAGGNEQYF
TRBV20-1,CSVVRPVTGEAFF
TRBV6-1,CVSSEEDRGGNQPQHF
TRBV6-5,CASSYSGIGQSHEQYF
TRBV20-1,CSAETSGGCEQYF
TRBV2,CASSPSEKLFF
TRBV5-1,CASSLIGTPNTEAFF
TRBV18,CASSPLDDYGYTF
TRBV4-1,CASSQDSPESAAVKNIQYF
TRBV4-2,CASSQGPSGGYGNTQYF